Each of the 7 T cell receptor beta chains below was sequenced from the same sample in a study of Tregs in tolerant kidney transplant recipients. The data were produced by immunoSEQ multiplex PCR, yet TCRdb's version contains in-frame clones alone and is incomplete. This sample yields around 70,000 clones, of which over 85% are seen a single time; roughly 9.7% belongs to the top ten. Specimen: CD8+ T cells from blood, collected before the transplant. The receptors stem from a human donor who received a combined kidney and bone marrow transplant.

This chain uses TRBV27 with TRBJ1-5, with TRBD1 matching over 8 bases. CDR1 is MNHEY and CDR2 is SMNVEV in the germline V gene (reference sequence). V was clipped by 2 bases and J by 0 bases; unmatched bases: 0. CDR3 length: 15 residues. CDR3 nucleotide sequence: TGTGCCAGCAGTTTAGGACAGGGTAGCAATCAGCCCCAGCATTTT. It yields the protein CASSLGQGSNQPQHF.

The CDR3 spells CASSLAVLAGGDEQFF. CDR3 DNA: TGTGCCAGCAGCTTAGCAGTTCTAGCGGGAGGGGATGAGCAGTTCTTC. The V gene is TRBV7-8, the J gene TRBJ2-1; 12 nucleotides align to TRBD2. The CDR3 has 16 amino acids. The germline V gene has CDR1 SGHVS and CDR2 FQNEAQ. V gave up 0 bases and J gave up 8 bases; unmatched junction bases: 5.

CDR3 amino acids: CASSLGTGDTEAFF. DNA of the CDR3: TGTGCCAGCAGCTTGGGGACAGGGGACACTGAAGCTTTCTTT. This sequence joins TRBV5-6 and TRBJ1-1, with 9 bases identical to TRBD1. The germline V gene encodes CDR1 SGHDT and CDR2 YYEEEE. This CDR3 has 14 residues. With V trimmed by 0 bases and J by 3 bases, 0 bases remained unmatched. Variable domain in full (rest from reference TRBV5-6 and TRBJ1-1): DAGVTQSPTHLIKTRGQQVTLRCSPKSGHDTVSWYQQALGQGPQFIFQYYEEEERQRGNFPDRFSGHQFPNYSSELNVNALLLGDSALYLCASSLGTGDTEAFFGQGTRLTVV.

The chain uses TRBV6-1 and TRBJ2-5; TRBD1 agrees at 8 bases. Germline loops: CDR1 MNHNS, CDR2 SASEGT. The V segment lost 0 bases and the J segment 11 bases; nucleotides outside the gene matches: 11. The CDR3 length is 15 residues. The CDR3 DNA reads as TGTGCCAGCAGTGAAGCCCCGACAGGGGTTGGGGAGCAGTACTTC. It codes for CASSEAPTGVGEQYF.

The V call is TRBV29-1, the J call TRBJ1-1, with no clear D. This CDR3 has 12 residues. Germline V gives CDR1 SQVTM, CDR2 ANQGSEA. Trimming took 7 bases from V and 8 from J, leaving 17 bases between them. The CDR3 DNA sequence: TGCAGCGCTACCGGACTTCCCGAGGAAGCTTTCTTT. Translating gives CSATGLPEEAFF.

The chain recombines TRBV27 with TRBJ2-4; D not certain. Trimming removed 0 bases from V and 3 bases from J, with 3 bases in between. CDR3 size: 13 residues. Germline V gives CDR1 MNHEY, CDR2 SMNVEV (reference sequence). For the CDR3, the DNA is TGTGCCAGCAGTTTATCGTACAAAAACATTCAGTACTTC. The encoded protein is CASSLSYKNIQYF.

This clone was seen only a few times. V and J are TRBV14 and TRBJ2-3, with D perhaps TRBD1 (5 bases). Trimming shortened V by 0 bases and J by 4 bases, and 8 bases separated the two germline ends. There are 14 residues in the CDR3. Germline V gives CDR1 SGHDN, CDR2 FVKESK. The CDR3 sequence is CASSQEFRADTQYF. DNA of the CDR3: TGTGCCAGCAGCCAAGAATTCAGGGCAGATACGCAGTATTTT.